A single sample is the source of the 27 T cell receptor beta chains below, sequenced in a study of T cells in Graves' hyperthyroidism and ophthalmopathy. Amplified TCR beta CDR3 regions came from RNA transcripts. The HTBI set primed first-round TCR CDR3 RT-PCR. MiXCR was run by TCRdb on the multiplex PCR reads, yielding one entry per CDR3 protein. The data contain 240,000 or so distinct CDR3 sequences, less than 20% of them singletons. The sequenced sample consisted of blood. These receptors all come from a woman aged 18-30 years with Graves' ophthalmopathy.

Points on this clonotype: It may be a read error: a sequence one base away is much more abundant. The chain links TRBV9 to TRBJ2-1; 10 positions agree with TRBD2. Germline V gene sequence: CDR1 SGDLS, CDR2 YYNGEE. This CDR3 spans 15 amino acids. DNA of the CDR3: TGTGCCAGCAGCTTTCGAGCGGGAGGGAACAATGAGCAGCTCTTC. This encodes CASSFRAGGNNEQLF.

This clonotype was seen many times. This chain links TRBV19 with TRBJ1-5; D gene unclear. V dropped 2 bases and J dropped 0 bases, with 5 bases sitting between them. The CDR3 loop spans 14 amino acids. Looked up from germline, CDR1 is LNHDA and CDR2 is SQIVND (reference sequence). The CDR3 nucleotides are TGTGCCAGTAGTATATTGAATAGCAATCAGCCCCAGCATTTT. It specifies CASSILNSNQPQHF.

This clonotype was recorded many times. V gene TRBV18 combines with J gene TRBJ1-4, with a possible D match to TRBD1 (6 bases). This CDR3 is 13 amino acids long. V lost 4 bases, J lost 8 bases, and 11 bases lay in between. CDR1 is KGHSH, CDR2 LQKENI, per germline. The CDR3 bases are TGTGCCAGCTCACAAGGGACACAGGAAAAACTGTTTTTT. Amino acids: CASSQGTQEKLFF.

This clonotype came up many times. This chain connects TRBV2 to TRBJ2-7, with 7 nucleotides matching TRBD2. The CDR3 length is 14 residues. Per germline, CDR1 SNHLY and CDR2 FYNNEI. Germline trimming cut 6 bases from V and 6 bases from J; bases unmatched to any gene: 11. The CDR3 spells CASSRGGGPGEQYF. The CDR3 DNA is TGTGCCAGCAGCCGGGGCGGGGGACCCGGCGAGCAGTACTTC.

This clonotype was seen a few times. The chain has TRBV5-1 and TRBJ2-3; 8 positions match TRBD1. This CDR3 has 17 residues. V lost 3 bases and J lost 1; bases outside the gene matches: 10. Germline V CDR1 and CDR2: SGHRS, YFSETQ. The CDR3 loop is CASSSNPPGGGTDTQYF. The CDR3 DNA sequence: TGCGCCAGCAGCTCGAATCCCCCAGGGGGCGGCACAGATACGCAGTATTTT. Full variable domain (missing parts from reference TRBV5-1 and TRBJ2-3): KAGVTQTPRYLIKTRGQQVTLSCSPISGHRSVSWYQQTPGQGLQFLFEYFSETQRNKGNFPGRFSGRQFSNSRSEMNVSTLELGDSALYLCASSSNPPGGGTDTQYFGPGTRLTVL.

Worth noting for this clonotype: A single base separates this from a much larger clone, so it may be a read error. The chain carries TRBV12-5 and TRBJ1-1; D gene uncertain. This CDR3 has 15 amino acids. V was trimmed by 1 base and J by 4 bases, leaving 13 bases between them. The germline CDR1 and CDR2 sequences are LGHNT and FRNRAP. Written as DNA, the CDR3 is TGTGCTAGTGGTTTGGGGTACGGAGAGAGCACTGAAGCTTTCTTT. Translation: CASGLGYGESTEAFF.

The rearrangement links TRBV6-5 to TRBJ2-7; 8 bases fit TRBD1. V gave up 0 bases and J gave up 3 bases; unmatched junction bases: 4. The CDR3 consists of 15 residues. Germline V gene data show CDR1 as MNHEY and CDR2 as SVGAGI. The CDR3 DNA reads as TGTGCCAGCAGTTACTCGAGGGACAGGATCTACGAGCAGTACTTC. Translating gives CASSYSRDRIYEQYF.

The rearrangement links TRBV5-6 to TRBJ1-2; 9 nucleotides match TRBD1. Germline trimming cut 6 bases from V and 7 bases from J; bases unmatched to any gene: 13. Per the germline V gene, CDR1 is SGHDT and CDR2 is YYEEEE. The CDR3 extends over 15 amino acids. CDR3 in amino acids: CASTVGQGFGSGYTF. The CDR3 DNA is TGTGCCAGCACCGTAGGACAGGGGTTCGGTAGTGGCTACACCTTC.

This clonotype was counted at least ten times. The chain carries TRBV9 and TRBJ2-7; D is ambiguous. V was clipped by 0 bases and J by 2 bases, with 12 bases between them. This CDR3 has 15 amino acids. The germline gives CDR1 SGDLS, CDR2 YYNGEE. This CDR3 reads CASSVGPSAAYEQYF. CDR3 in DNA: TGTGCCAGCAGCGTAGGACCTTCGGCGGCCTACGAGCAGTACTTC.

Many counts were recorded for this clonotype. The chain recombines TRBV4-1 with TRBJ1-5; 8 bases are shared with TRBD1. There are 17 residues in the CDR3. V lost 4 bases to trimming and J lost 3 bases; unmatched junction nucleotides: 11. Germline V gene data show CDR1 as MGHRA and CDR2 as YSYEKL. DNA for the CDR3: TGCGCCAGCAGCCGCGGACAGGGAGGGATGGACAATCAGCCCCAGCATTTT. It specifies CASSRGQGGMDNQPQHF.

This clonotype has ten or more counts. The chain recombines TRBV7-9 with TRBJ1-1; unclear D gene. Germline CDR1 is SEHNR and CDR2 is FQNEAQ (reference sequence). The CDR3 runs 14 residues. Deletions cut 1 base from V and 7 bases from J, with 13 bases between. CDR3 nucleotides: TGTGCCAGCAGCTTAGTAAGGGAGGGCCATGAAGCTTTCTTT. It codes for CASSLVREGHEAFF.

The rearrangement links TRBV19 to TRBJ2-7; no reliable D call. The CDR3 contains 13 residues. V was shortened by 3 bases and J by 3 bases, with 9 bases between the two germline ends. Germline lookup yields CDR1 LNHDA and CDR2 SQIVND (reference sequence). CDR3 sequence: CASSMDLNYEQYF. The CDR3 DNA reads TGTGCCAGTAGTATGGATCTAAACTACGAGCAGTACTTC.

This clonotype has a count of ten or more. V usage is TRBV2 and J usage is TRBJ2-1, with 10 bases fitting TRBD1. This CDR3 has 15 amino acids. Germline assignment: CDR1 SNHLY and CDR2 FYNNEI. V lost 6 bases and J lost 3; bases outside the gene matches: 5. The CDR3 DNA reads TGTGCCAGCAGATATCGGACAGGGGGCTACAATGAGCAGTTCTTC. This gives the protein CASRYRTGGYNEQFF.

This clonotype was observed at least ten times. The V and J genes are TRBV28 and TRBJ2-7, with 8 bases lining up with TRBD1. This CDR3 has 19 amino acids. Losses at the gene ends were 3 bases for V and 0 bases for J; bases not matched to a gene: 16. Germline V gene sequence: CDR1 MDHEN, CDR2 SYDVKM. The CDR3 DNA reads TGTGCCAGCAGTTTCACCTCCGGACAGGGCTCCTTAAGCTCCTACGAGCAGTACTTC. As protein: CASSFTSGQGSLSSYEQYF.

The V call is TRBV28, the J call TRBJ1-5, with 7 positions matching TRBD1. The CDR3 runs 16 residues. Germline CDR1 and CDR2: MDHEN and SYDVKM. J lost 4 bases, V lost 4 bases, and 10 bases had no gene match. For the CDR3, the DNA is TGTGCCAGCAGTTCACCCAGACAGGGACGTAATCAGCCCCAGCATTTT. Protein sequence: CASSSPRQGRNQPQHF.

This sequence joins TRBV12-3 or TRBV12-4 and TRBJ2-3; 10 bases fit TRBD2. This CDR3 is 17 amino acids long. The J segment lost 3 bases and the V segment lost 3 bases, leaving 9 bases of the junction unmatched. The CDR3 here is CASSFRTSGAVTDTQYF. CDR3 nucleotides: TGTGCCAGCAGTTTCAGGACTAGCGGAGCCGTAACAGATACGCAGTATTTT.

The rearrangement uses TRBV12-3 or TRBV12-4 and TRBJ1-2; 11 bases match TRBD1. The CDR3 extends over 14 amino acids. The junction had 4 bases not matched to a gene; V was cut back by 5 bases and J by 5 bases. CDR3 amino acids: CASSGQGATYGYTF. The CDR3 nucleotides read TGTGCCAGCAGTGGACAGGGGGCGACGTATGGCTACACCTTC.

This clonotype showed up just a few times. The chain combines TRBV19 with TRBJ2-1; D may be TRBD2 (5 bases). Trimming took off 6 bases at V and 0 bases at J, with 9 bases between the two ends. CDR3 length equals 14 residues. CDR1 is LNHDA, CDR2 SQIVND, per germline (reference sequence). The CDR3 region is CASSARDSYNEQFF. The CDR3 nucleotides are TGTGCCAGTAGCGCCCGGGACTCCTACAATGAGCAGTTCTTC.

This clonotype was counted many times. The CDR3 bases are TGTGCCAGCAGTTTCGGGGGGCTCGAGCAGTACTTC. It encodes CASSFGGLEQYF. The V and J genes are TRBV28 and TRBJ2-7; the D gene is possibly TRBD2 (7 bases). V lost 3 bases and J 6 bases, leaving 9 bases between the germline ends. The germline V gene encodes CDR1 MDHEN and CDR2 SYDVKM. The CDR3 contains 12 residues.

This clonotype was detected ten times or more. Written as DNA, the CDR3 is TGCGCCAGCAGCTTGCCGGGGACAGATTCATACGAGCAGTACTTC. Its translation is CASSLPGTDSYEQYF. V usage is TRBV5-1 and J usage is TRBJ2-7, with TRBD1 identical over 7 bases. CDR3 length: 15 amino acids. Germline V lookup: CDR1 SGHRS, CDR2 YFSETQ. Trimming at V came to 1 base and at J to 4 bases, leaving 8 bases not matched to a gene.

This clonotype showed up many times. The chain uses TRBV28 and TRBJ2-7; D is ambiguous. Germline loops: CDR1 MDHEN, CDR2 SYDVKM. The CDR3 spans 17 residues. Trimming removed 7 bases at V and 0 bases at J, with 22 bases between. In DNA, the CDR3 is TGTGCCAGCATTAACCCCCGTGAGCTGAGGAGCTCCTACGAGCAGTACTTC. Residues: CASINPRELRSSYEQYF.

This clonotype was seen a few times. This rearrangement joins TRBV9 to TRBJ2-7; D remains ambiguous. The CDR3 consists of 15 residues. Trimming took off 0 bases at V and 3 bases at J, with 13 bases between the two ends. Germline V gene data show CDR1 as SGDLS and CDR2 as YYNGEE. The CDR3 DNA follows: TGTGCCAGCAGCGTAGGGTCTGGGCAGAACTACGAGCAGTACTTC. Translation gives CASSVGSGQNYEQYF.

There are many counts of this clonotype. The chain has TRBV25-1 and TRBJ2-5; 7 nucleotides agree with TRBD1. Germline lookup yields CDR1 MGHDK and CDR2 SYGVNS. J was trimmed by 1 base and V by 4 bases; bases with no gene match: 6. The CDR3 spans 15 residues. DNA of the CDR3: TGTGCCAGCAGTGCCACCGACAGGGTCCAAGAGACCCAGTACTTC. It encodes CASSATDRVQETQYF.

This clonotype came up many times. The genes are TRBV10-2 and TRBJ1-1; D ambiguous. From germline, CDR1 is WSHSY and CDR2 SAAADI. The CDR3 extends over 17 amino acids. V lost 0 bases to trimming and J lost 0 bases, with 14 bases between them. The CDR3: CASSESNFNIMNTEAFF. DNA for the CDR3: TGCGCCAGCAGTGAGTCGAACTTCAATATCATGAACACTGAAGCTTTCTTT.

This clonotype was recorded many times. The chain joins TRBV11-3 to TRBJ2-7, with D unresolved. Trimming cost V 1 base and J 0 bases, with 10 bases left between them. The CDR3 length is 15 residues. Germline assignment: CDR1 SGHNT and CDR2 YENEEA. The CDR3 protein is CASSLGSLSSYEQYF. DNA for the CDR3: TGTGCCAGCAGCTTAGGGTCTCTAAGCTCCTACGAGCAGTACTTC.

This clonotype was counted ten times or more. The rearrangement links TRBV20-1 to TRBJ2-7; D may be TRBD1 (6 bases). Germline V gene data show CDR1 as DFQATT and CDR2 as SNEGSKA (reference sequence). V dropped 0 bases and J dropped 2 bases, with 8 bases sitting between them. The CDR3 spans 13 residues. CDR3 protein: CSAREQGTYEQYF. DNA for the CDR3: TGCAGTGCTAGAGAACAGGGCACCTACGAGCAGTACTTC.

The V gene is TRBV12-3 or TRBV12-4, the J gene TRBJ2-2; possibly TRBD2 for D (6 bases). V shed 0 bases and J shed 4 bases, with 12 bases lying between them. The CDR3 is 16 amino acids. CDR3 in amino acids: CASSLALGGGTGELFF. The DNA of the CDR3 is TGTGCCAGCAGTTTAGCTTTGGGGGGAGGCACCGGGGAGCTGTTTTTT.